These 13 T cell receptor beta chains were all obtained from the same sample, sequenced in a study of T cell responses to AZD1222 COVID-19 vaccine. The protocol was immunoSEQ multiplex PCR, while the TCRdb copy is restricted to in-frame clones and leaves out a portion. Here the sample spans some 180,000 clones, around 94% being singletons. The sample was peripheral blood, taken on day 0 of AZD1222 vaccination. These receptors were obtained from an adult in good health.

The CDR3, as DNA: TGTGCCAGCAGCTTGCGGGGGGCCGGCTCCTACGAGCAGTACTTC. Its translation: CASSLRGAGSYEQYF. V usage is TRBV5-6 and J usage is TRBJ2-7; TRBD2 might be the D (7 bases). The CDR3 covers 15 residues. Germline V CDR1 and CDR2: SGHDT, YYEEEE. The V end was cut by 1 base, the J end by 0 bases, with 11 bases between.

The chain links TRBV9 to TRBJ1-3, with no clear D. CDR1 and CDR2 (germline): SGDLS, YYNGEE. This CDR3 is built from 14 residues. V gave up 2 bases and J gave up 4 bases, with 10 bases separating them. CDR3 in amino acids: CASSVVDNGNTIYF. Written as DNA, the CDR3 is TGTGCCAGCAGCGTTGTAGACAACGGAAACACCATATATTTT. The full variable domain, in which reference TRBV9 and TRBJ1-3 provide the parts outside the CDR3, is DSGVTQTPKHLITATGQRVTLRCSPRSGDLSVYWYQQSLDQGLQFLIQYYNGEERAKGNILERFSAQQFPDLHSELNLSSLELGDSALYFCASSVVDNGNTIYFGEGSWLTVV.

The chain joins TRBV18 to TRBJ1-1; D is undetermined. The CDR3 has 12 residues. V lost 6 bases and J lost 8, with 13 bases in between. CDR1 and CDR2 (germline): KGHSH, LQKENI. CDR3 protein: CASSHEDVEAFF. DNA for the CDR3: TGTGCCAGCTCGCACGAGGACGTCGAAGCTTTCTTT.

V gene TRBV19 combines with J gene TRBJ1-1; no clear D gene. V lost 5 bases, J lost 4 bases, and 8 bases lay in between. The CDR3 is 12 amino acids. Per germline, CDR1 LNHDA and CDR2 SQIVND (reference sequence). This CDR3 reads CASSPGATEAFF. CDR3 nucleotide sequence: TGTGCCAGTAGTCCCGGCGCCACTGAAGCTTTCTTT.

This chain links TRBV24-1 with TRBJ2-2, with D tentatively TRBD2 (5 bases). The V end lost 7 bases, the J end lost 3 bases, and 11 bases lay between the germline ends. CDR1 is KGHDR and CDR2 is SFDVKD in the germline V gene. The CDR3 sequence is 14 residues long. DNA of the CDR3: TGTGCCACCAGGGGCCCGAGGGACACCGGGGAGCTGTTTTTT. It is translated as CATRGPRDTGELFF.

This sequence joins TRBV15 and TRBJ2-3; D might be TRBD1 (6 bases). The CDR3 totals 12 residues. V gave up 4 bases and J gave up 4 bases, with 6 bases separating them. Germline-derived CDR1 and CDR2 are LNHNV and YYDKDF (reference sequence). The CDR3 DNA follows: TGTGCCACCAGCACAGGGGCAGATACGCAGTATTTT. As protein: CATSTGADTQYF.

The chain is built from TRBV3-1 (or the pseudogene TRBV3-2) and TRBJ1-2, with D maybe TRBD1 (6 bases). The V gene's germline CDR1 is LGHDT and CDR2 YNNKEL (reference sequence). With 3 bases removed from V and 5 bases from J, the gap between germline ends came to 16 bases. The CDR3 consists of 15 residues. The CDR3 DNA follows: TGTGCCAGCAGCCAGAGGGGGGGGCGCGGATATGGCTACACCTTC. Translated, it gives CASSQRGGRGYGYTF.

The genes are TRBV4-3 and TRBJ1-5, with TRBD1 identical over 9 bases. The CDR3 loop spans 16 amino acids. Trimming took 0 bases from V and 6 from J; bases not matched to a gene: 6. CDR1 is LGHNA, CDR2 YSLEER, per germline. The CDR3 nucleotides read TGCGCCAGCAGCCAAGACACAGGGGGCTCAGGTCAGCCCCAGCATTTT. Amino acid sequence: CASSQDTGGSGQPQHF.

This clone was detected only once. The chain employs TRBV5-5 and TRBJ1-2; 10 bases align to TRBD1. Germline V gene lookup returns CDR1 SGHKS and CDR2 YYEKEE (reference sequence). CDR3 length equals 15 residues. The junction had 11 bases not matched to a gene; V was cut back by 4 bases and J by 8 bases. The CDR3 DNA follows: TGTGCCAGCAGCCCGGAGGGACAGGGGTATGCGGGCTACACCTTC. This translates into CASSPEGQGYAGYTF. Full variable domain (remainder filled in from reference TRBV5-5 and TRBJ1-2): DAGVTQSPTHLIKTRGQQVTLRCSPISGHKSVSWYQQVLGQGPQFIFQYYEKEERGRGNFPDRFSARQFPNYSSELNVNALLLGDSALYLCASSPEGQGYAGYTFGSGTRLTVV.

As DNA, the CDR3 is TGTGCCAGCAGCATTAGCGGGGGCCCCCCTTACGAGCAGTACTTC. It specifies CASSISGGPPYEQYF. The V and J genes are TRBV11-2 and TRBJ2-7; 9 nucleotides agree with TRBD2. Germline V lookup: CDR1 SGHAT, CDR2 FQNNGV. Losses at the gene ends were 5 bases for V and 4 bases for J; bases not matched to a gene: 9. The CDR3 covers 15 residues.

V gene TRBV7-2 combines with J gene TRBJ1-1, with D tentatively TRBD1 (6 bases). Germline V gene sequence: CDR1 SGHTA, CDR2 FQGNSA. V dropped 4 bases and J dropped 8 bases, with 11 bases sitting between them. CDR3 size: 12 residues. The CDR3 DNA follows: TGTGCCAGCAGCTATTACAGGGCGGAAGCTTTCTTT. Translating gives CASSYYRAEAFF.

The chain joins TRBV5-1 to TRBJ1-2; 11 nucleotides align to TRBD1. Germline CDR1 and CDR2: SGHRS and YFSETQ. CDR3 size: 15 residues. V gave up 4 bases and J gave up 3 bases; unmatched junction bases: 5. CDR3 nucleotide sequence: TGCGCCAGCAGCCTGGACAGGGGGCGCGACTATGGCTACACCTTC. It yields the protein CASSLDRGRDYGYTF.

This chain joins TRBV13 and TRBJ2-5, with a possible D match to TRBD2 (6 bases). The germline CDR1 and CDR2 sequences are PRHDT and FYEKMQ (reference sequence). V was cut by 4 bases and J by 6 bases, with 12 bases left in between. The CDR3 covers 13 residues. CDR3 region: CASSSRLDKTQYF. The CDR3 nucleotides are TGTGCCAGCAGCTCCCGACTAGACAAGACCCAGTACTTC.